The 10 T cell receptor beta chains below come from one sample, sequenced in a study of shared clonotypes between healthy human individuals. TCRdb keeps only in-frame clones here, not all; method: immunoSEQ multiplex PCR. The table records roughly 810,000 clones, about 96% of them present only once. Naive CD8 cells, CD45RO-negative and positively selected for CCR7, excluded terminally differentiated effector memory CD45RA+ cells. The sample was naive CD8+ T cells sorted from blood. The receptors were sampled from a man aged 30 to 45 in good health.

The chain couples TRBV7-6 to TRBJ2-7; TRBD2 is a possible D gene (6 bases). CDR3 length: 14 amino acids. CDR1 is SGHVS and CDR2 is FNYEAQ in the germline V gene. The germline V and J ends were trimmed by 4 bases and 3 bases, with 13 bases remaining between them. The CDR3, as DNA: TGTGCCAGCAGCTACCGGGACTCTGGCTACGAGCAGTACTTC. This codes for CASSYRDSGYEQYF. The whole variable domain, remainder taken from reference TRBV7-6 and TRBJ2-7, is GAGVSQSPRYKVTKRGQDVALRCDPISGHVSLYWYRQALGQGPEFLTYFNYEAQQDKSGLPNDRFSAERPEGSISTLTIQRTEQRDSAMYRCASSYRDSGYEQYFGPGTRLTVT.

V usage is TRBV28 and J usage is TRBJ2-7; 8 bases are a match to TRBD1. Germline V lookup: CDR1 MDHEN, CDR2 SYDVKM. The CDR3 loop spans 14 amino acids. V lost 2 bases, J lost 7 bases, and 7 bases stayed unmatched. CDR3 DNA: TGTGCCAGCAGTTTAGCCAGGGGGCTGAGGGAGCAGTACTTC. It specifies CASSLARGLREQYF. Full variable domain (remainder filled in from reference TRBV28 and TRBJ2-7): DVKVTQSSRYLVKRTGEKVFLECVQDMDHENMFWYRQDPGLGLRLIYFSYDVKMKEKGDIPEGYSVSREKKERFSLILESASTNQTSMYLCASSLARGLREQYFGPGTRLTVT.

This clone was seen just once. The rearrangement joins TRBV10-3 to TRBJ1-4; no clear D. Germline CDR1 is ENHRY and CDR2 is SYGVKD. The CDR3 is 15 residues long. V shed 0 bases and J shed 10 bases, with 15 bases lying between them. For the CDR3, the DNA is TGTGCCATCAGTGAGTCGCTTGGGGTCGAGGGAAAACTGTTTTTT. Translating it yields CAISESLGVEGKLFF.

The V gene is TRBV7-2, the J gene TRBJ2-7; possibly TRBD2 for D (6 bases). This CDR3 contains 14 residues. Trimming left V 4 bases short and J 3 bases short, with 13 bases between. CDR1 and CDR2 (germline): SGHTA, FQGNSA. CDR3 region: CASSYARGNYEQYF. CDR3 sequence (DNA): TGTGCCAGCAGCTACGCGCGGGGAAACTACGAGCAGTACTTC.

This chain links TRBV19 with TRBJ1-2; D gene uncertain. In germline, CDR1 is LNHDA, CDR2 SQIVND (reference sequence). Trimming stripped 4 bases from V and 7 bases from J, with 16 bases between. CDR3 length: 14 residues. The CDR3 region has the DNA TGTGCCAGTAGTAATCCGGAGGCGGGTCGTGGCTACACCTTC. Translation gives CASSNPEAGRGYTF.

As to this clone: One end of the junction varies from germline; a read error may be responsible. V is TRBV7-8 and J is TRBJ2-3; possible D gene TRBD1, 6 bases. Germline V gene data show CDR1 as SGHVS and CDR2 as FQNEAQ. This CDR3 is built from 16 residues. The DNA of the CDR3 is TGTGCCAGCAGCCCCCATCTAGCCAGGGGCACAGATGCGCAGTATTTT. Residues: CASSPHLARGTDAQYF.

V is TRBV27 and J is TRBJ2-7; D not resolved. This CDR3 contains 13 residues. CDR1 and CDR2 from the germline V gene are MNHEY and SMNVEV (reference sequence). Between the trimmed V and J ends, which lost 5 bases and 0 bases, there was a span of 8 bases. The CDR3 DNA is TGTGCCAGCAGTACTACGATCTCCTACGAGCAGTACTTC. Residues: CASSTTISYEQYF.

The J gene is TRBJ2-2, the V gene TRBV18; no clear D gene. Trimming took off 2 bases at V and 5 bases at J, with 3 bases between the two ends. Looked up from germline, CDR1 is KGHSH and CDR2 is LQKENI. This CDR3 has 12 amino acids. CDR3 bases: TGTGCCAGCTCACCAGGGACCGGGGAGCTGTTTTTT. Translated: CASSPGTGELFF. Drawing the rest from reference TRBV18 and TRBJ2-2, the complete variable domain is NAGVMQNPRHLVRRRGQEARLRCSPMKGHSHVYWYRQLPEEGLKFMVYLQKENIIDESGMPKERFSAEFPKEGPSILRIQQVVRGDSAAYFCASSPGTGELFFGEGSRLTVL.

The chain combines TRBV5-5 with TRBJ1-2, with a possible D match to TRBD1 (6 bases). The CDR3 covers 15 residues. Germline CDR1 is SGHKS and CDR2 is YYEKEE (reference sequence). Trimming removed 4 bases from V and 0 bases from J, with 13 bases in between. Here the CDR3 reads CASSLKGGANYGYTF. The CDR3 DNA is TGTGCCAGCAGCCTAAAAGGGGGTGCTAACTATGGCTACACCTTC. The full variable domain, rest sourced from reference TRBV5-5 and TRBJ1-2, is DAGVTQSPTHLIKTRGQQVTLRCSPISGHKSVSWYQQVLGQGPQFIFQYYEKEERGRGNFPDRFSARQFPNYSSELNVNALLLGDSALYLCASSLKGGANYGYTFGSGTRLTVV.

The chain is built from TRBV14 and TRBJ1-2, with TRBD1 matching over 7 bases. Per germline, CDR1 SGHDN and CDR2 FVKESK. The CDR3 consists of 13 residues. The V and J ends lost 3 bases and 4 bases, in that order; junction bases with no gene match: 2. The CDR3 protein is CASSQTGSYGYTF. In nucleotides, the CDR3 is TGTGCCAGCAGCCAGACAGGGTCCTATGGCTACACCTTC.